Presented here are 8 T cell receptor beta chains from one specimen sequenced in a study of OX40 agonist ivuxolimab in advanced cancers. The method was immunoSEQ multiplex PCR; TCRdb's version includes in-frame clones alone and lacks a portion of them. The data show approximately 73,000 clones, with about 89% seen just once and 13% held by the top ten. Sequenced material: CD4+ or CD8+ T cells sorted from blood, taken in a trial of the OX40 agonist ivuxolimab. All receptors derive from an adult with an advanced solid tumor such as melanoma, head and neck, liver or kidney cancer.

The chain uses TRBV6-1 and TRBJ2-7, with D maybe TRBD1 (6 bases). Trimming pared 0 bases from V and 0 bases from J, leaving 15 bases between. CDR1 is MNHNS and CDR2 is SASEGT in the germline V gene. CDR3 length: 17 residues. This CDR3 reads CASSEARERTVSYEQYF. For the CDR3, the DNA is TGTGCCAGCAGTGAAGCGCGAGAAAGGACAGTCTCCTACGAGCAGTACTTC.

This chain links TRBV5-5 with TRBJ1-1; D unresolved. This CDR3 is built from 13 residues. The germline CDR1 and CDR2 sequences are SGHKS and YYEKEE (reference sequence). V was shortened by 0 bases and J by 4 bases, with 7 bases between the two germline ends. CDR3 sequence reads: CASSLEGSTEAFF. CDR3 bases: TGTGCCAGCAGCTTGGAAGGGAGCACTGAAGCTTTCTTT.

The chain employs TRBV11-3 and TRBJ1-4, with TRBD1 matching 9 bases. The V segment lost 3 bases and the J segment 8 bases; nucleotides outside the gene matches: 7. There are 15 residues in the CDR3. In germline, CDR1 is SGHNT, CDR2 YENEEA. Here the CDR3 reads CASSLSGTGREKLFF. In DNA form, the CDR3 reads TGTGCCAGCAGCTTGTCCGGGACAGGGAGAGAAAAACTGTTTTTT.

The CDR3 coding sequence is TGTGCCAGCAGCTTAGAGGAGCAGGGAGTACTCTTCTACGAGCAGTACTTC. The encoded protein is CASSLEEQGVLFYEQYF. V and J are TRBV7-2 and TRBJ2-7; D tentatively fits TRBD1 or TRBD2 (5 bases each). This CDR3 is 17 amino acids long. Germline CDR1 SGHTA, CDR2 FQGNSA. Trimming pared 1 base from V and 3 bases from J, leaving 19 bases between.

The V and J genes are TRBV7-2 and TRBJ1-4, with 10 bases fitting TRBD1. The V gene end was trimmed by 5 bases and the J gene end by 5 bases; junction bases not matched to a gene: 11. Germline V gene lookup returns CDR1 SGHTA and CDR2 FQGNSA. The CDR3 sequence is 17 residues long. CDR3 DNA: TGTGCCAGCAGCACTCACGGGACAGGGGAACTAAATGAAAAACTGTTTTTT. The encoded protein is CASSTHGTGELNEKLFF.

This chain uses TRBV29-1 with TRBJ1-5; D remains ambiguous. Trimming took 4 bases from V and 1 from J, leaving 14 bases between them. This CDR3 has 15 amino acids. Germline V gives CDR1 SQVTM, CDR2 ANQGSEA. The CDR3 DNA reads as TGCAGCGTTGCCCTAGGAGCGAGCAGCAATCAGCCCCAGCATTTT. Its protein product is CSVALGASSNQPQHF. Full variable domain (rest looked up from reference TRBV29-1 and TRBJ1-5): SAVISQKPSRDICQRGTSLTIQCQVDSQVTMMFWYRQQPGQSLTLIATANQGSEATYESGFVIDKFPISRPNLTFSTLTVSNMSPEDSSIYLCSVALGASSNQPQHFGDGTRLSIL.

The gene calls are TRBV7-6 and TRBJ2-7; 12 bases map to TRBD2. Germline CDR1 and CDR2: SGHVS and FNYEAQ. With 5 bases clipped from V and 4 bases from J, the junction kept 6 bases outside the gene matches. This CDR3 spans 15 amino acids. CDR3 DNA: TGTGCCAGCAGCATGCGGACTAGCGGGATTTACGAGCAGTACTTC. Translating it yields CASSMRTSGIYEQYF.

In its sample, this clone was seen once. The V and J genes are TRBV19 and TRBJ2-5, with TRBD2 matching over 11 bases. Germline CDR1 is LNHDA and CDR2 is SQIVND (reference sequence). The trim removed 3 bases at V and 3 bases at J, leaving 3 bases unmatched. CDR3 length equals 15 residues. CDR3 loop: CASSMTSGKEETQYF. The DNA of the CDR3 is TGTGCCAGTAGTATGACTAGCGGGAAGGAAGAGACCCAGTACTTC.